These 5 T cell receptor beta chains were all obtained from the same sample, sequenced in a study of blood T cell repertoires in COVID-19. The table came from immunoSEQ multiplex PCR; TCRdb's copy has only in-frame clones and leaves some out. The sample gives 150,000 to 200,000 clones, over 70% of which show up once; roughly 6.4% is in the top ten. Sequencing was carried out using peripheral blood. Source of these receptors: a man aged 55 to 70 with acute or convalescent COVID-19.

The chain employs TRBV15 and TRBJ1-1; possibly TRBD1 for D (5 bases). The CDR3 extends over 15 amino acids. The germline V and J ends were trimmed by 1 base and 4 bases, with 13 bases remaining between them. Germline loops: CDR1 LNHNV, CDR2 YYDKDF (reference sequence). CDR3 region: CATSRADGGGTEAFF. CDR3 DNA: TGTGCCACCAGCAGAGCGGACGGCGGGGGCACTGAAGCTTTCTTT.

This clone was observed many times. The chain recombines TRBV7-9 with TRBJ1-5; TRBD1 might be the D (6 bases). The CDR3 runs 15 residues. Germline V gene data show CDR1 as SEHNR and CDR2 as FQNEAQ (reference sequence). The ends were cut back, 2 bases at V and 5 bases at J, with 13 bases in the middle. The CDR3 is CASSLSGGSDQPQHF. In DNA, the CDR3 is TGTGCCAGCAGCTTAAGTGGGGGCTCAGATCAGCCCCAGCATTTT.

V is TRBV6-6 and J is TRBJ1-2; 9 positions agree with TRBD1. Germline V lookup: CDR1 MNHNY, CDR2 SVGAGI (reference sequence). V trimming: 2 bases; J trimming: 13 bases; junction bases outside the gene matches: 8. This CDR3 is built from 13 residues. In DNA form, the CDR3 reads TGTGCCAGCAGTTACCCGGACAGGGGATGGCTCACCTTC. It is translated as CASSYPDRGWLTF.

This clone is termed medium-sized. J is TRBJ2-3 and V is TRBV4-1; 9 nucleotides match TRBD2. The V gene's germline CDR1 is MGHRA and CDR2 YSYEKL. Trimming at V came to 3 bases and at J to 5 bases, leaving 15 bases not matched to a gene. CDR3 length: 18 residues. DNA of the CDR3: TGCGCCAGCAGCCATTCGGTACTAGCGGGTGCGCGGTTAGATACGCAGTATTTT. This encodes CASSHSVLAGARLDTQYF.

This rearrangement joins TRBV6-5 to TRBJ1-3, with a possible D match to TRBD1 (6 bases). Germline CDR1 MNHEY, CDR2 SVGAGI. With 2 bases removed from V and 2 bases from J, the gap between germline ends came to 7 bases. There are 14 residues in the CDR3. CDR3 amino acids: CASSYTGTGNTIYF. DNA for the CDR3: TGTGCCAGCAGTTACACAGGGACTGGAAACACCATATATTTT.